This TCR beta chain was retrieved from a study of blood T cell repertoires in COVID-19. TCRdb's copy holds only in-frame clones and misses some; the assay was immunoSEQ multiplex PCR. The table lists roughly 38,000 clones, 85% of them singletons, with 14% in the top ten. The length of the CDR3 is 13 residues. Germline V CDR1 and CDR2: SEHNR, FQNEAQ (reference sequence). V gave up 1 base and J gave up 4 bases, with 7 bases separating them. Sequenced sample: peripheral blood. This clonotype originated in a human donor in a cohort sampled during active COVID-19. The rearrangement links TRBV7-9 to TRBJ1-1; tentative D call: TRBD1 (5 bases). CDR3 nucleotide sequence: TGTGCCAGCAGCTTAGAGGGGATCACTGAAGCTTTCTTT. Protein: CASSLEGITEAFF.